This passage covers 30 T cell receptor beta chains from one sample sequenced in a study of Graves' ophthalmopathy and Graves' hyperthyroidism. Amplified TCR beta CDR3 regions were obtained using RNA transcripts as template. HTBI primers were used in a first-round RT-PCR, which preceded a second-round multiplex PCR. TCRdb ran MiXCR on the multiplex PCR reads and lists one entry per CDR3 protein. The data hold about 480,000 distinct CDR3 sequences, with 14% observed a single time. The sample consisted of blood. The receptors were sampled from a woman aged 25-40 years with Graves' ophthalmopathy.

V gene TRBV6-1 combines with J gene TRBJ2-2; D is unclear. Germline V gene sequence: CDR1 MNHNS, CDR2 SASEGT. V lost 6 bases and J 0 bases, leaving 14 bases between the germline ends. The CDR3 has 16 residues. The CDR3 DNA sequence: TGTGCCAGCAGCCCCCGTCATCTACCGAACACCGGGGAGCTGTTTTTT. Amino acid sequence: CASSPRHLPNTGELFF.

This clonotype was seen repeatedly, ten times or more. The rearrangement uses TRBV28 and TRBJ2-7; perhaps TRBD1 as D (5 bases). Germline CDR1 is MDHEN and CDR2 is SYDVKM. V was clipped by 6 bases and J by 0 bases, with 18 bases between them. The CDR3 totals 16 residues. The CDR3 loop reads CASSEIGQQSSYEQYF. The CDR3 DNA reads TGTGCCAGCAGCGAAATAGGACAACAGAGCTCCTACGAGCAGTACTTC.

The J gene is TRBJ2-7, the V gene TRBV28; a weak D match, TRBD1 (6 bases). With 6 bases removed from V and 7 bases from J, the gap between germline ends came to 19 bases. CDR1 MDHEN and CDR2 SYDVKM come from the germline V gene. The CDR3 runs to 14 residues. The chain's CDR3 is CASRSGPPGDEQYF. CDR3 sequence (DNA): TGTGCCAGCAGGTCGGGACCGCCAGGGGATGAGCAGTACTTC.

This clonotype was recorded at least ten times. The CDR3 reads CASSYLGSDYEQYF. The CDR3, as DNA: TGTGCCAGCAGTTACCTTGGATCCGACTACGAGCAGTACTTC. J is TRBJ2-7 and V is TRBV6-2 or TRBV6-3; no reliable D call. The V end was cut by 2 bases, the J end by 3 bases, with 11 bases between. From germline, CDR1 is MNHEY and CDR2 SVGEGT. The CDR3 spans 14 residues.

This clonotype was seen ten or more times. The chain is built from TRBV20-1 and TRBJ2-7; TRBD2 aligns across 10 bases. Losses at the gene ends were 5 bases for V and 4 bases for J; bases not matched to a gene: 2. The length of the CDR3 is 12 residues. The germline CDR1 and CDR2 sequences are DFQATT and SNEGSKA (reference sequence). CDR3 in amino acids: CSAGLAAYEQYF. CDR3 nucleotide sequence: TGCAGTGCTGGACTAGCGGCATACGAGCAGTACTTC.

This clonotype has ten or more counts. The chain uses TRBV12-3 or TRBV12-4 and TRBJ2-7; TRBD2 aligns across 9 bases. J was trimmed by 3 bases and V by 0 bases; bases with no gene match: 3. The CDR3 is 15 residues long. CDR3 in DNA: TGTGCCAGCAGTTTAGCAGCGGGAGGTTACTACGAGCAGTACTTC. Translating it yields CASSLAAGGYYEQYF.

This clonotype turned up a few times. The chain uses TRBV25-1 and TRBJ2-6; D is ambiguous. The germline CDR1 and CDR2 sequences are MGHDK and SYGVNS. The length of the CDR3 is 16 residues. Trimming took off 8 bases at V and 0 bases at J, with 14 bases between the two ends. The chain's CDR3 is CASGRRSYSGANVLTF. The CDR3 region has the DNA TGTGCCAGCGGAAGACGGTCATACTCTGGGGCCAACGTCCTGACTTTC.

This clonotype was recorded at least ten times. The J gene is TRBJ2-7, the V gene TRBV6-5; 9 nucleotides line up with TRBD1. There are 15 residues in the CDR3. Germline lookup yields CDR1 MNHEY and CDR2 SVGAGI. J lost 1 base, V lost 4 bases, and 5 bases had no gene match. CDR3 loop: CASSSGTGTSYEQYF. The CDR3 DNA reads TGTGCCAGCAGTTCCGGGACAGGGACTTCCTACGAGCAGTACTTC.

V usage is TRBV30 and J usage is TRBJ2-2; 9 bases align to TRBD1. The CDR3 runs to 17 residues. Germline trimming cut 1 base from V and 3 bases from J; bases unmatched to any gene: 9. Germline V CDR1 and CDR2: GTSNPN, SVGIG (reference sequence). CDR3 DNA sequence: TGTGCCTGGAGTGCACGGGGCTGGACAGGGGACACCGGGGAGCTGTTTTTT. It encodes CAWSARGWTGDTGELFF. The full variable domain, with the rest looked up from reference TRBV30 and TRBJ2-2, is SQTIHQWPATLVQPVGSPLSLECTVEGTSNPNLYWYRQAAGRGLQLLFYSVGIGQISSEVPQNLSASRPQDRQFILSSKKLLLSDSGFYLCAWSARGWTGDTGELFFGEGSRLTVL.

Many counts were recorded for this clonotype. The rearrangement joins TRBV12-3 or TRBV12-4 to TRBJ2-7, with D perhaps matching TRBD1 (5 bases). This CDR3 region has 15 residues. The V end lost 0 bases, the J end lost 0 bases, and 9 bases lay between the germline ends. The DNA for the CDR3 is TGTGCCAGCAGTTTAGCGCCGGACAACTCCTACGAGCAGTACTTC. This sequence encodes CASSLAPDNSYEQYF.

This clonotype has at least ten counts. The gene calls are TRBV18 and TRBJ1-2; the match to TRBD1 covers 7 bases. This CDR3 has 13 residues. The ends lost 6 bases at V and 8 bases at J; junction bases unmatched: 9. CDR1 and CDR2 (germline): KGHSH, LQKENI. The CDR3 DNA sequence: TGTGCCAGCTCGCTTACCACAGGGGTCGGCTACACCTTC. Amino acid sequence: CASSLTTGVGYTF.

This clonotype was observed many times. This rearrangement joins TRBV11-2 to TRBJ1-2, with D perhaps TRBD1 (6 bases). This CDR3 contains 16 residues. Between the trimmed V and J ends, which lost 4 bases and 4 bases, there was a span of 19 bases. Germline values: CDR1 SGHAT, CDR2 FQNNGV. DNA of the CDR3: TGTGCCAGCAGCTCTGTAAAGAGGTCGGGGGCCTATGGCTACACCTTC. It translates to CASSSVKRSGAYGYTF.

The sample holds many counts of this clonotype. A read error may be the cause here, since a much bigger clone is one base away. J is TRBJ2-7 and V is TRBV11-2; D remains ambiguous. Germline values: CDR1 SGHAT, CDR2 FQNNGV. V lost 3 bases, J lost 2 bases, and 2 bases lay in between. This CDR3 has 11 residues. The CDR3 DNA follows: TGTGCCAGCAGCTTCACCTACGAGCAGTACTTC. It codes for CASSFTYEQYF. The full variable domain, with the rest looked up from reference TRBV11-2 and TRBJ2-7, is EAGVAQSPRYKIIEKRQSVAFWCNPISGHATLYWYQQILGQGPKLLIQFQNNGVVDDSQLPKDRFSAERLKGVDSTLKIQPAKLEDSAVYLCASSFTYEQYFGPGTRLTVT.

There are many counts of this clonotype. This chain joins TRBV12-3 or TRBV12-4 and TRBJ1-5, with 8 bases aligning to TRBD1. V dropped 6 bases and J dropped 4; count of bases not matched to a gene: 8. This CDR3 is 15 amino acids long. CDR3 in amino acids: CASSPVHRGNQPQHF. CDR3 DNA: TGTGCCAGCAGCCCTGTCCACAGGGGGAATCAGCCCCAGCATTTT.

This clonotype was found many times. J is TRBJ2-5 and V is TRBV27; D assignment may be TRBD1 or TRBD2 (5 bases each). The germline V gene has CDR1 MNHEY and CDR2 SMNVEV (reference sequence). With 4 bases removed from V and 7 bases from J, the gap between germline ends came to 19 bases. The CDR3 is 15 residues long. The CDR3 sequence is CASSSPLTGLRTQYF. As DNA, the CDR3 is TGTGCCAGCAGTTCCCCCTTGACGGGGCTGCGGACCCAGTACTTC.

This clonotype was seen at least ten times. V gene TRBV2 combines with J gene TRBJ1-2; D may be TRBD1 (6 bases). The germline V gene has CDR1 SNHLY and CDR2 FYNNEI. V dropped 8 bases and J dropped 2 bases, with 15 bases sitting between them. The CDR3 covers 14 residues. This chain's CDR3 is CASDSTGINYGYTF. In DNA, the CDR3 is TGTGCCAGCGACTCAACAGGGATCAACTATGGCTACACCTTC.

This clonotype was seen at least ten times. The gene calls are TRBV6-1 and TRBJ2-2; no reliable D call. The length of the CDR3 is 15 residues. V lost 3 bases and J lost 4, with 12 bases in between. Germline V lookup: CDR1 MNHNS, CDR2 SASEGT. Written as DNA, the CDR3 is TGTGCCAGCAGTGAGGCCCAGGTGTTCACCGGGGAGCTGTTTTTT. Translating it yields CASSEAQVFTGELFF.

The chain joins TRBV6-4 to TRBJ1-2, with D possibly being TRBD1 (6 bases). Germline values: CDR1 MRHNA, CDR2 SNTAGT. The V gene lost 6 bases and the J gene lost 0 bases, with 14 bases spanning the gap. The CDR3 contains 15 residues. CDR3 amino acids: CASRTHRVTNYGYTF. CDR3 in DNA: TGTGCCAGCAGGACCCACAGGGTTACTAACTATGGCTACACCTTC.

Ten or more counts support this clonotype. The junction differs from germline at one of its ends, possibly a read error. DNA of the CDR3: TGTGCCAGCAGTTTAGCGGGGGGGCTTGGAAACATTAAGTACTTC. It is translated as CASSLAGGLGNIKYF. J is TRBJ2-4 and V is TRBV12-3 or TRBV12-4; TRBD2 might be the D (7 bases). The CDR3 is 15 residues long.

As for this clonotype: A read error may produce the germline difference seen at one junction end. J is TRBJ2-4 and V is TRBV6-5; perhaps TRBD1 as D (5 bases). The germline CDR1 and CDR2 sequences are MNHEY and SVGAGI. The CDR3 contains 11 residues. The CDR3 spells CASSYVDIKYF. The CDR3 nucleotides are TGTGCCAGCAGTTACGTGGACATTAAGTACTTC.

This clonotype was recorded a few times. The chain's CDR3 is CSARDPGKGGYTF. In DNA, the CDR3 is TGCAGTGCTAGAGATCCAGGGAAAGGTGGCTACACCTTC. J is TRBJ1-2 and V is TRBV20-1; D is perhaps TRBD1 (5 bases). CDR3 length equals 13 residues. V lost 0 bases and J lost 7, with 12 bases in between. Germline V CDR1 and CDR2: DFQATT, SNEGSKA (reference sequence).

In this sample, this clonotype turned up many times. The J gene is TRBJ2-5, the V gene TRBV4-1, with D perhaps assigned TRBD1 or TRBD2 (5 bases each). Per the germline V gene, CDR1 is MGHRA and CDR2 is YSYEKL. The CDR3 contains 16 residues. Deletions cut 2 bases from V and 7 bases from J, with 20 bases between. As DNA, the CDR3 is TGCGCCAGCAGCCAACCCCGGGACCGCCCAATTGCGACCCAGTACTTC. Protein product: CASSQPRDRPIATQYF.

V is TRBV11-2 and J is TRBJ2-2; D is perhaps TRBD1 (6 bases). CDR3 length: 15 amino acids. Trimming stripped 6 bases from V and 2 bases from J, with 13 bases between. In germline, CDR1 is SGHAT, CDR2 FQNNGV. CDR3: CASSRTVPNTGELFF. CDR3 coding DNA: TGTGCCAGCAGTCGGACAGTCCCTAACACCGGGGAGCTGTTTTTT.

This clonotype was recorded many times. The J gene is TRBJ1-2, the V gene TRBV5-5; perhaps TRBD1 as D (6 bases). Germline loops: CDR1 SGHKS, CDR2 YYEKEE (reference sequence). The CDR3 sequence is 13 residues long. V lost 0 bases to trimming and J lost 8 bases, with 11 bases between them. CDR3 bases: TGTGCCAGCAGCTTGGTGGGACATCGCGGCTACACCTTC. Its translation is CASSLVGHRGYTF. The whole variable domain, remainder taken from reference TRBV5-5 and TRBJ1-2, is DAGVTQSPTHLIKTRGQQVTLRCSPISGHKSVSWYQQVLGQGPQFIFQYYEKEERGRGNFPDRFSARQFPNYSSELNVNALLLGDSALYLCASSLVGHRGYTFGSGTRLTVV.

At least ten counts were recorded for this clonotype. The genes are TRBV28 and TRBJ1-2, with D tentatively TRBD1 (5 bases). The ends were cut back, 3 bases at V and 3 bases at J, with 14 bases in the middle. Germline CDR1 and CDR2: MDHEN and SYDVKM. The CDR3 has 15 residues. The CDR3 DNA follows: TGTGCCAGCAGTTTGGGGCAGGAGCGATACTATGGCTACACCTTC. Its translation: CASSLGQERYYGYTF.

This clonotype was seen at least ten times. V gene TRBV6-9 combines with J gene TRBJ1-6, with 7 nucleotides matching TRBD1. The germline CDR1 and CDR2 sequences are MNHGY and SVAAGI. The CDR3 is 14 amino acids. V dropped 7 bases and J dropped 9; count of bases not matched to a gene: 9. The chain's CDR3 is CASIEQGQGSPLHF. CDR3 sequence (DNA): TGTGCCAGCATCGAACAGGGGCAGGGTTCACCCCTCCACTTT.

The chain joins TRBV4-1 to TRBJ2-7; D is undetermined. Trimming removed 1 base at V and 2 bases at J, with 6 bases between. Germline V gene sequence: CDR1 MGHRA, CDR2 YSYEKL. The CDR3 covers 13 residues. Here the CDR3 DNA reads TGCGCCAGCAGCCAAGTGATAACCTACGAGCAGTACTTC. Translation gives CASSQVITYEQYF.

This clonotype showed up many times. The chain recombines TRBV12-3 or TRBV12-4 with TRBJ1-5; 7 bases line up with TRBD1. CDR3 length: 12 residues. With 6 bases clipped from V and 8 bases from J, the junction kept 4 bases outside the gene matches. Written as DNA, the CDR3 is TGTGCCAGCAGCCGTACAGGGGAGCCCCAGCATTTT. Its protein product is CASSRTGEPQHF.

A note on this clonotype: A much larger clone sits a single nucleotide away, making a read error possible. The chain couples TRBV11-3 to TRBJ2-7, with D perhaps TRBD2 (6 bases). The V gene lost 8 bases and the J gene lost 3 bases, with 20 bases spanning the gap. From germline, CDR1 is SGHNT and CDR2 YENEEA. This CDR3 is 15 amino acids long. This chain's CDR3 is CASCPRRDANYEQYF. CDR3 sequence (DNA): TGTGCCAGCTGCCCCAGGAGGGATGCTAACTACGAGCAGTACTTC. The complete variable domain, with remaining parts taken from reference TRBV11-3 and TRBJ2-7, reads EAGVVQSPRYKIIEKKQPVAFWCNPISGHNTLYWYLQNLGQGPELLIRYENEEAVDDSQLPKDRFSAERLKGVDSTLKIQPAELGDSAVYLCASCPRRDANYEQYFGPGTRLTVT.

This clonotype was seen repeatedly, ten times or more. The J gene is TRBJ1-1, the V gene TRBV12-3 or TRBV12-4, with D possibly matching TRBD1 (6 bases). V was cut by 4 bases and J by 4 bases, with 13 bases left in between. This CDR3 region has 14 residues. The CDR3 protein is CASSYNRDTTEAFF. The CDR3 region has the DNA TGTGCCAGCAGTTATAACAGGGACACCACTGAAGCTTTCTTT.